This entry concerns a single T cell receptor (beta chain). Its specificity is unknown. Some clones are missing from TCRdb's copy, which holds only in-frame ones; the method was immunoSEQ multiplex PCR. The sample shows some 69,000 clones, around 78% of them seen only once. This CDR3 spans 14 amino acids. Germline V gives CDR1 MGHDK, CDR2 SYGVNS. Trimming stripped 8 bases from V and 1 base from J, with 13 bases between. This sample was included in a study of T cell responses to AZD1222 COVID-19 vaccine. General study findings and limits: Only a handful of AZD1222 recipients were seropositive at baseline. CD4 TCRs associated with vaccination spanned spike, dominating at 160-218 and 743-854. Reportedly, nearly half of unique spike TCRs recognized epitopes outside B.1.351/B.1.1.7 mutations.

The gene calls are TRBV25-1 and TRBJ2-3, with D possibly matching TRBD1 (6 bases). The TCR originated in an adult who received the AZD1222 COVID-19 vaccine. The material was peripheral blood, obtained 28 days after the second AZD1222 dose. The CDR3 is CASGDIWGTDTQYF. The CDR3 bases are TGTGCCAGCGGGGACATCTGGGGCACAGATACGCAGTATTTT.